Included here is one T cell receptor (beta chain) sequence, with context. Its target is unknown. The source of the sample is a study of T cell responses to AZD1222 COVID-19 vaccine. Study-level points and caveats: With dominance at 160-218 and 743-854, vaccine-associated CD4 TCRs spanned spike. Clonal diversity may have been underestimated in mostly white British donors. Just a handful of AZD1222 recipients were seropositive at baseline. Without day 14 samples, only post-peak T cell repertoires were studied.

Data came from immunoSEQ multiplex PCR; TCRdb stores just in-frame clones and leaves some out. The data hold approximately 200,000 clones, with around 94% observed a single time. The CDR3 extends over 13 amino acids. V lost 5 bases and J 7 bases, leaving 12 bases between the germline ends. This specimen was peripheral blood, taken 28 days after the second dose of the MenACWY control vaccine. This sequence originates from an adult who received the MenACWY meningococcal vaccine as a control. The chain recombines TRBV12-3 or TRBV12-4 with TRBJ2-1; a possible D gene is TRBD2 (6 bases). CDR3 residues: CASSPVGGNEQFF. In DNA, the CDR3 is TGTGCCAGCAGTCCGGTCGGGGGAAATGAGCAGTTCTTC.